Listed below are T cell receptor beta chains from one sample, sequenced in a study of T cell responses to AZD1222 COVID-19 vaccine. Profiling relied on immunoSEQ multiplex PCR, and the TCRdb table lists in-frame clones only, not all of them. The sample contains 95,000 to 150,000 clones, about 90% of which appear only once. This material consisted of peripheral blood, taken on day 0 of AZD1222 vaccination. The receptors shown here come from an adult in good health. Each CDR3 is given with its conserved first and last residue. Each record gives: clone size, D gene, J gene, CDR3 length, V gene, CDR3 DNA, CDR3 protein. D genes are given only for firm matches. Size values are once, few and many counts, or a class for expanded clones, and some rows have none.

once,NA,TRBJ1-3,12,TRBV30,TGTGCCTGGGAAGACTCTGGAAACACCATATATTTT,CAWEDSGNTIYF
NA,TRBD1,TRBJ2-1,13,TRBV19,TGTGCCAGTAGTATCGGGGCAGGGGGTGAGCAGTTCTTC,CASSIGAGGEQFF
NA,NA,TRBJ2-7,14,TRBV9,TGTGCCAGCAGCGTAGGCCCAGCGACCTACGAGCAGTACTTC,CASSVGPATYEQYF
NA,NA,TRBJ1-1,18,TRBV9,TGTGCCAGCAGCGCTCCGGGGGACGGACGACCGATGAACACTGAAGCTTTCTTT,CASSAPGDGRPMNTEAFF
NA,NA,TRBJ2-7,15,TRBV18,TGTGCCAGCTCACCAGCGGGGGCGACGTCCTACGAGCAGTACTTC,CASSPAGATSYEQYF
NA,TRBD1,TRBJ1-5,15,TRBV24-1,TGTGCCACCAGTGACCCGGGACAGGGAGATCAGCCCCAGCATTTT,CATSDPGQGDQPQHF
once,TRBD1,TRBJ1-2,14,TRBV28,TGTGCCAGCAGTTGGACAGGCGCTAACTATGGCTACACCTTC,CASSWTGANYGYTF
once,NA,TRBJ1-2,14,TRBV6-2/TRBV6-3,TGTGCCAGCAGTTACTCGGTCGGGGGGAATGGCTACACCTTC,CASSYSVGGNGYTF
NA,NA,TRBJ1-2,16,TRBV11-1,TGTGCCAGCAGCTTAGGCGCGGGGGGGATCCGCTATGGCTACACCTTC,CASSLGAGGIRYGYTF
NA,TRBD1,TRBJ2-4,18,TRBV7-8,TGTGCCAGCAGCTTACAGGCCCGGGGACAGTCAGGGGGAAACATTCAGTACTTC,CASSLQARGQSGGNIQYF
once,TRBD2,TRBJ2-1,15,TRBV11-3,TGTGCCAGCAGCAAGACTAGCGGGGGCTACAATGAGCAGTTCTTC,CASSKTSGGYNEQFF
once,TRBD1,TRBJ1-6,18,TRBV28,TGTGCCAGCAACTTTTTCATTCCGGGGGGACAGAGTAATTCACCCCTCCACTTT,CASNFFIPGGQSNSPLHF
NA,NA,TRBJ1-2,14,TRBV30,TGTGCCTGGAGTGTTGCGGGGGCTTACCGTGGCTACACCTTC,CAWSVAGAYRGYTF
once,TRBD2,TRBJ2-7,14,TRBV19,TGTGCCAGTAGTATAGATGCGGGGGACGAAGAGCAGTACTTC,CASSIDAGDEEQYF
once,TRBD2,TRBJ2-1,17,TRBV10-3,TGTGCCATCAGTGAGTTGGCTAGCGGGAGGGTCGACAATGAGCAGTTCTTC,CAISELASGRVDNEQFF
NA,TRBD1,TRBJ2-1,17,TRBV11-2,TGTGCCAGCAGCTTAGCAAGGACAGGGAGAATCAGGTTTGAGCAGTTCTTC,CASSLARTGRIRFEQFF
NA,NA,TRBJ1-5,12,TRBV19,TGTGCCGGGGGTGTGGCTCGCCAGCCCCAGCATTTT,CAGGVARQPQHF
NA,NA,TRBJ2-2,16,TRBV19,TGTGCCAGTAGTCCCCTGCCGAATGTGGAAACCGGGGAGCTGTTTTTT,CASSPLPNVETGELFF
NA,TRBD2,TRBJ2-1,15,TRBV27,TGTGCCAGCAGACGGACTAGCGGGAGAATCTATGAGCAGTTCTTC,CASRRTSGRIYEQFF
few,NA,TRBJ1-5,15,TRBV7-2,TGTGCCAGCAGCTTAGAAGGGCTGGGAAATCAGCCCCAGCATTTT,CASSLEGLGNQPQHF